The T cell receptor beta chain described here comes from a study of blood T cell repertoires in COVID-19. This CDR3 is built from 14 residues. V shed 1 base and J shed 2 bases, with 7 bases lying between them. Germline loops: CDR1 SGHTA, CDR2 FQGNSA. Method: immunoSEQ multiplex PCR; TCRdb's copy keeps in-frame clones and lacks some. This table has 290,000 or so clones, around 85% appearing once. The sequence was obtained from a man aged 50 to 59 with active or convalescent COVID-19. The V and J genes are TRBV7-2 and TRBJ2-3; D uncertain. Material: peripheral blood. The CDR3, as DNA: TGTGCCAGCAGCTTAGACTCCTACACAGATACGCAGTATTTT. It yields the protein CASSLDSYTDTQYF. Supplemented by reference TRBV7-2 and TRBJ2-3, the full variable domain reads GAGVSQSPSNKVTEKGKDVELRCDPISGHTALYWYRQSLGQGLEFLIYFQGNSAPDKSGLPSDRFSAERTGGSVSTLTIQRTQQEDSAVYLCASSLDSYTDTQYFGPGTRLTVL.